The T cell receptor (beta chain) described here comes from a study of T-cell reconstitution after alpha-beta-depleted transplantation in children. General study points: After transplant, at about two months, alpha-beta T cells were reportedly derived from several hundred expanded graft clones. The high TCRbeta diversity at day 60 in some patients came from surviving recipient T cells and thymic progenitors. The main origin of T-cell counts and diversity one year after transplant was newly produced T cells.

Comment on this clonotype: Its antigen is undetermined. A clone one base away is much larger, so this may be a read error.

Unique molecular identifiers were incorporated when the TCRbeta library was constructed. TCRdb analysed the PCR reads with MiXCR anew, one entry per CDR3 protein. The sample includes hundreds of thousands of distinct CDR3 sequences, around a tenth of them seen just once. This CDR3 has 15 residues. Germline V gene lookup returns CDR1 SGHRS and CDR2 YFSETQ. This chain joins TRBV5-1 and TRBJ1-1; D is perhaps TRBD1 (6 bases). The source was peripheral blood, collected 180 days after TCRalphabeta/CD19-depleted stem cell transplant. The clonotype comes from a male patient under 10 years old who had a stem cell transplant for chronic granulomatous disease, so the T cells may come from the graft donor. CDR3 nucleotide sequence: TGCGCCAGCAGCTTTTGGGGGCTGGTGGACACTGCAGCTTTCTTT. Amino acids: CASSFWGLVDTAAFF.